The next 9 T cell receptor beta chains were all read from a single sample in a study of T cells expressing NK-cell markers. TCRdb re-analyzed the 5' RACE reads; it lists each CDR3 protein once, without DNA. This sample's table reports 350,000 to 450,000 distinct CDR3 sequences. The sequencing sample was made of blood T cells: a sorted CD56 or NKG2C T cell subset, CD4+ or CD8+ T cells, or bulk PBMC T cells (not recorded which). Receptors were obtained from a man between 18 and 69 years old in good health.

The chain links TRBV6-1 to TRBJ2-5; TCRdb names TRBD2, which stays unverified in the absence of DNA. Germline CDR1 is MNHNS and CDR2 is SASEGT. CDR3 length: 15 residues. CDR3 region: CASSRSGKSEETQYF.

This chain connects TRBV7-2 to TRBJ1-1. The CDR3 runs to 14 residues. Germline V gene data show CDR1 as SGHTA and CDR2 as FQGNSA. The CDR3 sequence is CASSDVNLNTEAFF.

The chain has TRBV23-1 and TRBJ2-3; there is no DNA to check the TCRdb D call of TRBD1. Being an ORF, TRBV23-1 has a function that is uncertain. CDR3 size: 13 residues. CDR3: CASSQSRDGTQYF.

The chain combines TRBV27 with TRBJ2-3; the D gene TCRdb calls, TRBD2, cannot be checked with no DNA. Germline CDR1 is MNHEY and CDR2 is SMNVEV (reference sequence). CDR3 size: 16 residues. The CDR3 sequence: CASSQKSGVATDTQYF.

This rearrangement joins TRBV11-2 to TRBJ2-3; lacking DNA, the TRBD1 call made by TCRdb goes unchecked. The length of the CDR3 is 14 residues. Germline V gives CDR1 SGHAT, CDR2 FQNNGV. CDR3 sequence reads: CASSPANRVDTQYF.

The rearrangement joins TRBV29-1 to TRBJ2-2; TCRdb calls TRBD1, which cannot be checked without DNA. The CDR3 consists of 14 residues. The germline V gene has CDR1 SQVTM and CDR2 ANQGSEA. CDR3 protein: CSVETNRGVGELFF.

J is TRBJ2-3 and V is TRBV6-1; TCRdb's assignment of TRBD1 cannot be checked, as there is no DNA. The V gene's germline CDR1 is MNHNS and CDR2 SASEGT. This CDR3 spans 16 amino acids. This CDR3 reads CASSQGGTLQRDTQYF.

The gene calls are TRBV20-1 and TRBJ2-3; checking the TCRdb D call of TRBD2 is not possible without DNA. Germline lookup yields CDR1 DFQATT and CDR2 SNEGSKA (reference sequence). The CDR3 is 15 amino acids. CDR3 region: CSAREASIGTDTQYF.

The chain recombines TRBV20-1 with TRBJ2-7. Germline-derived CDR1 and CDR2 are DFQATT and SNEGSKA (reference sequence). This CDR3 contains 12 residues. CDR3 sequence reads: CSANSFVNEQYF.